A selection of T cell receptor beta chains follows, all from one sample in a study of T cell repertoires in cytomegalovirus infection. TCRdb re-called the reads through MiXCR, storing one row per CDR3 protein. The sample has 250,000 or so distinct CDR3 sequences; 9.1% are singletons. Sequenced material: PBMCs. The receptors derive from a human donor in good health (CMV status not recorded). Some clones in this sample may be carry-over from other donors' samples. The CDR3 runs from the conserved cysteine through the conserved F or W. D genes are given only for firm matches. Clone size is stated in some rows and not others, as once, few, many or a class when expanded.

clone size: -; J gene: TRBJ1-5; V gene: TRBV20-1; D gene: TRBD1; CDR3 DNA: TGCAGTGCTAGAGCCCGGTCCAAGGGGGCCGGGACTCAGCCCCAGCATTTT; CDR3 protein: CSARARSKGAGTQPQHF
clone size: few; J gene: TRBJ2-5; V gene: TRBV29-1; D gene: -; CDR3 DNA: TGCAGCGTTGAAGCTACGGCAGGGCCAGAGACCCAGTACTTC; CDR3 protein: CSVEATAGPETQYF
clone size: many; J gene: TRBJ1-2; V gene: TRBV7-2; D gene: -; CDR3 DNA: TGTGCCAGCAGCTTAGGCGGCACTGACACGTATGGCTACACCTTC; CDR3 protein: CASSLGGTDTYGYTF
clone size: few; J gene: TRBJ1-6; V gene: TRBV28; D gene: TRBD1; CDR3 DNA: TGTGCCAGCAGCCTACAACGACAGGGGGGGAAGAATTCACCCCTCCACTTT; CDR3 protein: CASSLQRQGGKNSPLHF
clone size: many; J gene: TRBJ2-1; V gene: TRBV30; D gene: -; CDR3 DNA: TGTGCCTGGAGTACCTGGGGAGCGGAGGTTGACAATGAGCAGTTCTTC; CDR3 protein: CAWSTWGAEVDNEQFF
clone size: many; J gene: TRBJ2-5; V gene: TRBV7-2; D gene: TRBD2; CDR3 DNA: TGTGCCAGCACCCGACCGGGGGGTCAAGAGACCCAGTACTTC; CDR3 protein: CASTRPGGQETQYF
clone size: many; J gene: TRBJ1-1; V gene: TRBV7-2; D gene: TRBD1; CDR3 DNA: TGTGCCAGCAGCCGGGACAGGGGGGCTGAAGCTTTCTTT; CDR3 protein: CASSRDRGAEAFF
clone size: many; J gene: TRBJ1-6; V gene: TRBV12-3/TRBV12-4; D gene: -; CDR3 DNA: TGTGCCAGCAGTTTAGGTTCCGCGCCCGGGTCACCCCTCCACTTT; CDR3 protein: CASSLGSAPGSPLHF
clone size: -; J gene: TRBJ2-1; V gene: TRBV5-6; D gene: -; CDR3 DNA: TGTGCCAGCAGCTTCGACAGCACGTACACGTCGTACAATGAGCAGTTCTTC; CDR3 protein: CASSFDSTYTSYNEQFF
clone size: many; J gene: TRBJ2-2; V gene: TRBV10-3; D gene: TRBD2; CDR3 DNA: TGTGCCATCAGCGAGACTAGCGGGGGGCCAAACACCGGGGAGCTGTTTTTT; CDR3 protein: CAISETSGGPNTGELFF
clone size: many; J gene: TRBJ2-7; V gene: TRBV12-3/TRBV12-4; D gene: -; CDR3 DNA: TGTGCCAGCAGTTCTATAGGTGGAGCCGCCTACGAGCAGTACTTC; CDR3 protein: CASSSIGGAAYEQYF
clone size: many; J gene: TRBJ1-5; V gene: TRBV7-2; D gene: -; CDR3 DNA: TGTGCCAGCAGCGCCTATGCGGGGGCGAACGGCAATCAGCCCCAGCATTTT; CDR3 protein: CASSAYAGANGNQPQHF
clone size: many; J gene: TRBJ1-1; V gene: TRBV10-3; D gene: -; CDR3 DNA: TGTGCCATCAGTGACCCTGAATTACCGAACACTGAAGCTTTCTTT; CDR3 protein: CAISDPELPNTEAFF
clone size: -; J gene: TRBJ1-6; V gene: TRBV4-1; D gene: TRBD1; CDR3 DNA: TGCGCCAGCAGCCATATAATTGACAGGGATAATTCACCCCTCCACTTT; CDR3 protein: CASSHIIDRDNSPLHF
clone size: few; J gene: TRBJ2-1; V gene: TRBV18; D gene: -; CDR3 DNA: TGTGCCAGCTCACCTCTCGGCGGCAGCGGTGCTGGGAATGAGCAGTTCTTC; CDR3 protein: CASSPLGGSGAGNEQFF
clone size: many; J gene: TRBJ2-7; V gene: TRBV7-2; D gene: -; CDR3 DNA: TGTGCCAGCAGCTTAGGACAGGCGAGCCGACACGAGCAGTACTTC; CDR3 protein: CASSLGQASRHEQYF
clone size: many; J gene: TRBJ2-3; V gene: TRBV7-2; D gene: TRBD2; CDR3 DNA: TGTGCCAGCAGCTTGGACCCCTCTAGCGGTCTTGATGCGCAGTATTTT; CDR3 protein: CASSLDPSSGLDAQYF
clone size: many; J gene: TRBJ1-1; V gene: TRBV7-8; D gene: TRBD1; CDR3 DNA: TGTGCCAGCAGCTCGGGACAGCAGAACACTGAAGCTTTCTTT; CDR3 protein: CASSSGQQNTEAFF
clone size: -; J gene: TRBJ2-5; V gene: TRBV14; D gene: -; CDR3 DNA: TGTGCCAGCAGCCGATACAGGTCCATCCAAGAGACCCAGTACTTC; CDR3 protein: CASSRYRSIQETQYF
clone size: few; J gene: TRBJ2-2; V gene: TRBV3-1; D gene: TRBD2; CDR3 DNA: TGTGCCAGCAGCCAAGAACCAGCGGGGTTCGGGGAGCTGTTTTTT; CDR3 protein: CASSQEPAGFGELFF
clone size: many; J gene: TRBJ1-5; V gene: TRBV7-2; D gene: TRBD1; CDR3 DNA: TGTGCCAGCAGCCAGACGACAGGGAGTATCAATCAGCCCCAGCATTTT; CDR3 protein: CASSQTTGSINQPQHF
clone size: few; J gene: TRBJ2-6; V gene: TRBV7-2; D gene: -; CDR3 DNA: TGTGCCAGCAGCGCATGGGGCTTGGCCCCTGGGGCCAACGTCCTGACTTTC; CDR3 protein: CASSAWGLAPGANVLTF
clone size: -; J gene: TRBJ2-1; V gene: TRBV6-2/TRBV6-3; D gene: -; CDR3 DNA: TGTGCCAGCTGCGGGACTTACAATGAGCAGTTCTTC; CDR3 protein: CASCGTYNEQFF
clone size: many; J gene: TRBJ1-4; V gene: TRBV7-9; D gene: TRBD1; CDR3 DNA: TGTGCCAGCAGCTTAGCGGGACAGTCGAATGAAAAACTGTTTTTT; CDR3 protein: CASSLAGQSNEKLFF
clone size: many; J gene: TRBJ2-7; V gene: TRBV4-1; D gene: TRBD1; CDR3 DNA: TGCGCCAGCAGCCAGGGGACAGGCTCCTCCTACGAGCAGTACTTC; CDR3 protein: CASSQGTGSSYEQYF
clone size: few; J gene: TRBJ2-7; V gene: TRBV2; D gene: TRBD2; CDR3 DNA: TGTGCCAGCAGTGAATCGGGACTAGCGCCCTACGAGCAGTACTTC; CDR3 protein: CASSESGLAPYEQYF
clone size: -; J gene: TRBJ2-5; V gene: TRBV7-2; D gene: -; CDR3 DNA: TGTGCCAGCAGCTCCTTATCAGGGCCCCAAGAGACCCAGTACTTC; CDR3 protein: CASSSLSGPQETQYF
clone size: many; J gene: TRBJ2-1; V gene: TRBV7-2; D gene: -; CDR3 DNA: TGTGCCAGCAGCTTACGACTCAATTACAATGAGCAGTTCTTC; CDR3 protein: CASSLRLNYNEQFF
clone size: many; J gene: TRBJ1-1; V gene: TRBV6-1; D gene: -; CDR3 DNA: TGTGCCAGCAAGGTGACAGCGAACACTGAAGCTTTCTTT; CDR3 protein: CASKVTANTEAFF
clone size: many; J gene: TRBJ1-1; V gene: TRBV7-2; D gene: -; CDR3 DNA: TGTGCCAGCAGCTTAGACAAGCGACGGAGTAACACTGAAGCTTTCTTT; CDR3 protein: CASSLDKRRSNTEAFF
clone size: many; J gene: TRBJ2-5; V gene: TRBV7-8; D gene: TRBD1; CDR3 DNA: TGTGCCAGCAGCCCAAGCACCGGGACAGGGGTTGAGACCCAGTACTTC; CDR3 protein: CASSPSTGTGVETQYF
clone size: many; J gene: TRBJ1-3; V gene: TRBV12-3/TRBV12-4; D gene: -; CDR3 DNA: TGTGCCAGCACCAGACAGGAGGAGCCCCACACCATATATTTT; CDR3 protein: CASTRQEEPHTIYF
clone size: -; J gene: TRBJ1-2; V gene: TRBV4-3; D gene: -; CDR3 DNA: TGCGCCAGCAGCCAAGATCCCAGAGCTAACTATGGCTACACCTTC; CDR3 protein: CASSQDPRANYGYTF
clone size: many; J gene: TRBJ2-7; V gene: TRBV10-3; D gene: -; CDR3 DNA: TGTGCCATCAGTGAGGATTACGAGCAGTACTTC; CDR3 protein: CAISEDYEQYF
clone size: many; J gene: TRBJ2-7; V gene: TRBV7-2; D gene: -; CDR3 DNA: TGTGCCAGCAGCTTAGCGCTAAGTGGTCCCTACGAGCAGTACTTC; CDR3 protein: CASSLALSGPYEQYF